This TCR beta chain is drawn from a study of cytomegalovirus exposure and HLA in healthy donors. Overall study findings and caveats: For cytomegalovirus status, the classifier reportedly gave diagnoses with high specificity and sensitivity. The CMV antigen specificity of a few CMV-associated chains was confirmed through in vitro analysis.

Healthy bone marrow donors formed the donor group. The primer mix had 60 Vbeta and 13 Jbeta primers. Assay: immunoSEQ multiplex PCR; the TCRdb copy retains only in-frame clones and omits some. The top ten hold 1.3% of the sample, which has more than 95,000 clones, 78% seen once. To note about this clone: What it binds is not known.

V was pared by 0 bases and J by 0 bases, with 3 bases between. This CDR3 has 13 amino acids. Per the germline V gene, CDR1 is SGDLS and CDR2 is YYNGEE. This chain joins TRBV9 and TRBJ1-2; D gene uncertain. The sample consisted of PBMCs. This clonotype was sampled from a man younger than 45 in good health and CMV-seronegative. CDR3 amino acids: CASSVDSNYGYTF. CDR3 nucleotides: TGTGCCAGCAGCGTAGACTCTAACTATGGCTACACCTTC.